Described below is a single TCR beta chain sequence and its context. CDR1 is SGHAT, CDR2 FQNNGV, per germline. The V gene lost 1 base and the J gene lost 5 bases, with 6 bases spanning the gap. CDR3 length: 13 amino acids. The method was immunoSEQ multiplex PCR; TCRdb's version includes in-frame clones alone and lacks a portion of them. The sample holds approximately 490,000 clones, 75% to 90% seen once. Cohorts were determined from participant-reported clinical history. Two negative PCRs, clearance, or symptom resolution had been documented for recovered Cohort 3 donors. This entry belongs to a study of blood T cell repertoires in COVID-19.

This clonotype originated in a woman aged 18-29 years who had recovered from COVID-19. Sample: PBMCs or T cells enriched from blood (not recorded which). V gene TRBV11-2 combines with J gene TRBJ2-1; possibly TRBD2 for D (6 bases). This CDR3 reads CASSLGTNNEQFF. The CDR3 bases are TGTGCCAGCAGCTTAGGGACTAACAATGAGCAGTTCTTC.